The T cell receptor beta chain described here comes from a study of T-cell memory formation after mild COVID-19. General study results and limits: Cross-reactive memory apparently joined, as some responding clones appeared in pre-infection memory. Mainly in CM and EM were contracting CD4+ clones; CD8+ were in EMRA. There was a balanced CD4/CD8 profile in clones contracting day 15 to 85, and later expanders leaned CD4+.

TCRdb recomputed calls from the 5' RACE reads with MiXCR, one row per CDR3 protein. The sample has 400,000 or so distinct CDR3 sequences; around 21% are singletons. Only a few counts were recorded for this clonotype. As yet, its antigen is unknown. The source material was PBMCs or a T cell subset sorted from them (not recorded which). This TCR was sampled from an adult woman who had mild COVID-19 (a few samples of this study predate the infection). Cell type and time point are not known.

CDR3 DNA sequence: TGTGCCAGCAGCTTAGCGTGGCGGGAGGGTTCAAATGAGCAGTTCTTC. Protein sequence: CASSLAWREGSNEQFF. The chain has TRBV7-8 and TRBJ2-1, with TRBD2 matching over 9 bases. The CDR3 is 16 amino acids. The germline V gene has CDR1 SGHVS and CDR2 FQNEAQ. J lost 7 bases, V lost 0 bases, and 7 bases had no gene match.